This T cell receptor (beta chain) was sequenced during a study of T cells after yellow fever vaccination. They built TCR cDNA with 5'RACE template switching, a step that put in a universal primer site and UMIs. TCRdb reprocessed the 5' RACE reads with MiXCR, giving one entry per CDR3 protein. Of a few hundred thousand distinct CDR3 sequences in the sample, around 6.7% are singletons; the top ten hold around 1.1%. Germline V CDR1 and CDR2: SEHNR, FQNEAQ (reference sequence). After removal of 4 bases from V and 8 bases from J, the junction contained 14 bases not matched to a gene. CDR3 length: 18 amino acids. Whole-study results and caveats: Weaker, the secondary response had a peak occurring faster, on day 5 versus 15. Booster sampling recovered most clones from primary vaccination (96% CD4, roughly 90% CD8). From the bulk population, abundant clonotypes could contaminate and appear within FACS-sorted repertoires.

As to this clonotype: Its antigen is unknown.

The input for sequencing was CD4+ T cells sorted from PBMCs, taken on the day of the yellow fever booster vaccination. The gene calls are TRBV7-9 and TRBJ2-1, with 13 bases fitting TRBD2. This TCR was sampled from a man younger than 40 who received the YFV17D yellow fever vaccine. CDR3 DNA sequence: TGTGCCAGCAGCTCCACTCGACTAGCGGGAGGTCACCACGATGAGCAGTTCTTC. This translates into CASSSTRLAGGHHDEQFF.